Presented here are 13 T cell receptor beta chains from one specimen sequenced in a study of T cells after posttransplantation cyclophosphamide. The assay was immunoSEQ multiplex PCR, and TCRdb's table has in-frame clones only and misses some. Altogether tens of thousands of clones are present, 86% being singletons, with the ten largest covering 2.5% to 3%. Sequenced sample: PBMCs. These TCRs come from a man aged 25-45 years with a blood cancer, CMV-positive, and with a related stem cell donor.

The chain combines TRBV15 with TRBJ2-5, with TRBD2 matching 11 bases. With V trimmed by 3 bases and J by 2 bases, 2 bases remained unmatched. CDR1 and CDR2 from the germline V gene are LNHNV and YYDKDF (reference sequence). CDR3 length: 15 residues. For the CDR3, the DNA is TGTGCCACCAGCAGGGTAGCGGGAGGGCAAGAGACCCAGTACTTC. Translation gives CATSRVAGGQETQYF.

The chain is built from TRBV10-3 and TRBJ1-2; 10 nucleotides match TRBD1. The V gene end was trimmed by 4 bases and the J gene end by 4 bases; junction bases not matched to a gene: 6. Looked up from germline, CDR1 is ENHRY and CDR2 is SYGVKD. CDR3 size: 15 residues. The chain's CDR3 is CAISGQGARPYGYTF. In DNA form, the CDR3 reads TGTGCCATCAGTGGACAGGGGGCGCGCCCCTATGGCTACACCTTC.

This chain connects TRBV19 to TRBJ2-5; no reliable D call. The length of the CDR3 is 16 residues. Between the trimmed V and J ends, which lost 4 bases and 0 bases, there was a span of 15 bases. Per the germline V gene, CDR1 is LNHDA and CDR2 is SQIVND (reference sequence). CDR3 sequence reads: CASSKRLDLYQETQYF. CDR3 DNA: TGTGCCAGTAGTAAGCGCCTAGATTTGTACCAAGAGACCCAGTACTTC. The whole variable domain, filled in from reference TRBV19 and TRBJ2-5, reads DGGITQSPKYLFRKEGQNVTLSCEQNLNHDAMYWYRQDPGQGLRLIYYSQIVNDFQKGDIAEGYSVSREKKESFPLTVTSAQKNPTAFYLCASSKRLDLYQETQYFGPGTRLLVL.

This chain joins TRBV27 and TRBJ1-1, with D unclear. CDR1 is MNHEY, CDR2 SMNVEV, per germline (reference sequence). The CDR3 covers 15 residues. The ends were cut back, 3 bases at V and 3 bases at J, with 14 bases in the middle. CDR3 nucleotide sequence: TGTGCCAGCAGTTTGAGGACGCAGAGGGACACTGAAGCTTTCTTT. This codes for CASSLRTQRDTEAFF.

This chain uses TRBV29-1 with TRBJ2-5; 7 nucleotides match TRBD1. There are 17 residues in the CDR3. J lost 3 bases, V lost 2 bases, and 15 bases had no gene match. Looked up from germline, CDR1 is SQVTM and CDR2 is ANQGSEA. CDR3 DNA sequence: TGCAGCGTTGAACCTACAACTACCGGGACAGCCAAAGAGACCCAGTACTTC. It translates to CSVEPTTTGTAKETQYF.

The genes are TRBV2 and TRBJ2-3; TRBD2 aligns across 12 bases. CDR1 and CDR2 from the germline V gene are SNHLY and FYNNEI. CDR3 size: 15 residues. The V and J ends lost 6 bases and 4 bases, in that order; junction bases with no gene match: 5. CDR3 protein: CASRRLAGAPDTQYF. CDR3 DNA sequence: TGTGCCAGCAGGAGACTAGCGGGAGCCCCAGATACGCAGTATTTT.

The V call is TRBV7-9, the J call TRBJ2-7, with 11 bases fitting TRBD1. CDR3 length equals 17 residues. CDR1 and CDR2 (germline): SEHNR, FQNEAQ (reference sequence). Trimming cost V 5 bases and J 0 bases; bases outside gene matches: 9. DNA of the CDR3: TGTGCCAGCAGCCCCTCTGCCGGGACAGGGGGCTCCTACGAGCAGTACTTC. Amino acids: CASSPSAGTGGSYEQYF.

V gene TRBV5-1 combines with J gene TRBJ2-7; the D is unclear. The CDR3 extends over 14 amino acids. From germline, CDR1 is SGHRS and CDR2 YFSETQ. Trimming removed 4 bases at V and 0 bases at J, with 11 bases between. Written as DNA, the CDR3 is TGCGCCAGCAGCCTCCACAGCACCTCCTACGAGCAGTACTTC. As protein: CASSLHSTSYEQYF.

CDR3 amino acids: CASSQDDRYSGNTIYF. The CDR3 nucleotides are TGTGCCAGCAGCCAAGATGACAGGTACTCTGGAAACACCATATATTTT. This sequence joins TRBV4-2 and TRBJ1-3, with TRBD1 as a possible D gene (6 bases). Trimming shortened V by 0 bases and J by 0 bases, and 9 bases separated the two germline ends. The germline CDR1 and CDR2 sequences are LGHNA and YNFKEQ. The CDR3 runs 16 residues.

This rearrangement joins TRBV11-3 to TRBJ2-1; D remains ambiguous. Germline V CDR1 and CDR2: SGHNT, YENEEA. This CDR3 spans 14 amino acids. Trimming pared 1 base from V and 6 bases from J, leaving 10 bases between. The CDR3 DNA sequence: TGTGCCAGCAGCTTAGTCCAGTCTTCCAATGAGCAGTTCTTC. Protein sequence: CASSLVQSSNEQFF.

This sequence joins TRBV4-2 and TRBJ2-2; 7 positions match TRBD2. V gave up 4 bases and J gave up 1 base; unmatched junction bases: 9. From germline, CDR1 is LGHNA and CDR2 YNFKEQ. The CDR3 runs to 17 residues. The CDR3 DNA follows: TGTGCCAGCAGCCCCCTAGGGGAGGGCCGGAACACCGGGGAGCTGTTTTTT. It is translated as CASSPLGEGRNTGELFF.

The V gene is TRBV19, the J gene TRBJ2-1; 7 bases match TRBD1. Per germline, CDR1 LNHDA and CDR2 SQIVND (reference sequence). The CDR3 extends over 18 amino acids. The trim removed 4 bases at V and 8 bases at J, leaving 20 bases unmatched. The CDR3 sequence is CASSRPRQGLFEDDEQFF. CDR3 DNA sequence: TGTGCCAGTAGTAGGCCGCGACAGGGTCTTTTTGAGGACGATGAGCAGTTCTTC.

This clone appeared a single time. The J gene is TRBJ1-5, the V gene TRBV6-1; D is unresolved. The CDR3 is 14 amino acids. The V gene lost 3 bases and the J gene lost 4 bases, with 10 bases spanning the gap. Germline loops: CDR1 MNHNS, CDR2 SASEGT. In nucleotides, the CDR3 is TGTGCCAGCAGTGAGGGTAACAGAAATCAGCCCCAGCATTTT. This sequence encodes CASSEGNRNQPQHF.